The 20 T cell receptor beta chains below all came from one sample that was sequenced in a study of shared T cell receptors in the human thymus. The protocol was immunoSEQ multiplex PCR, while the TCRdb copy is restricted to in-frame clones and leaves out a portion. The sample lists about 660,000 clones, 70% to 90% occurring once. A further study also used this sample, focusing on human thymus T cells.

What was sequenced was thymocytes. The source of these receptors is a boy under three years old with a congenital heart defect.

The rearrangement joins TRBV4-3 to TRBJ2-6; maybe TRBD1 (5 bases). The V gene lost 0 bases and the J gene lost 0 bases, with 12 bases spanning the gap. The CDR3 sequence is 18 residues long. CDR1 and CDR2 (germline): LGHNA, YSLEER. The CDR3 here is CASSQEYRTVSGANVLTF. CDR3 coding DNA: TGCGCCAGCAGCCAAGAGTACAGGACCGTCTCTGGGGCCAACGTCCTGACTTTC.

The rearrangement links TRBV28 to TRBJ1-5; 7 bases align to TRBD1. CDR1 is MDHEN, CDR2 SYDVKM, per germline. The CDR3 is 14 residues long. Germline trimming cut 6 bases from V and 3 bases from J; bases unmatched to any gene: 5. The CDR3 reads CASRDQGDNQPQHF. CDR3 sequence (DNA): TGTGCCAGCAGAGATCAGGGGGACAATCAGCCCCAGCATTTT.

This clone was detected a few times. The chain uses TRBV4-2 and TRBJ2-3; TRBD2 aligns across 12 bases. Germline V gives CDR1 LGHNA, CDR2 YNFKEQ. After removal of 1 base from V and 4 bases from J, the junction contained 6 bases not matched to a gene. This CDR3 region has 17 residues. CDR3 DNA: TGTGCCAGCAGCCAAGGGCTAGCGGGGGGGTCGCCAGATACGCAGTATTTT. This codes for CASSQGLAGGSPDTQYF.

The chain uses TRBV5-1 and TRBJ2-3; 7 positions match TRBD1. CDR3 length equals 15 residues. Per the germline V gene, CDR1 is SGHRS and CDR2 is YFSETQ. Trimming took 4 bases from V and 0 from J; bases not matched to a gene: 5. The CDR3 protein is CASSLGQASTDTQYF. The CDR3 DNA sequence: TGCGCCAGCAGCCTCGGACAGGCTAGCACAGATACGCAGTATTTT.

The rearrangement joins TRBV28 to TRBJ2-6, with D tentatively TRBD2 (5 bases). Trimming took off 6 bases at V and 2 bases at J, with 14 bases between the two ends. Germline V gives CDR1 MDHEN, CDR2 SYDVKM. The CDR3 is 16 residues long. CDR3 sequence: CASRPLNGAGANVLTF. In DNA, the CDR3 is TGTGCCAGCAGACCTTTGAACGGGGCTGGGGCCAACGTCCTGACTTTC.

The chain joins TRBV6-7 to TRBJ2-1, with 7 bases lining up with TRBD1. TRBV6-7 is treated as an ORF (open reading frame) with a function not yet certain. The junction had 8 bases not matched to a gene; V was cut back by 1 base and J by 5 bases. The CDR3 spans 16 residues. The CDR3 DNA sequence: TGTGCCAGCAGTTACTTCGGACAGGTGCTCAACAATGAGCAGTTCTTC. It translates to CASSYFGQVLNNEQFF.

This clone came up once. The J gene is TRBJ1-4, the V gene TRBV9; D might be TRBD1 (5 bases). Trimming took off 5 bases at V and 4 bases at J, with 12 bases between the two ends. CDR3 length equals 14 residues. Germline values: CDR1 SGDLS, CDR2 YYNGEE. CDR3 in DNA: TGTGCCAGCAGTCTCAGGGCGCTTAATGAAAAACTGTTTTTT. Translating it yields CASSLRALNEKLFF.

The V call is TRBV7-7, the J call TRBJ2-1; D is possibly TRBD2 (5 bases). This CDR3 comprises 16 residues. Trimming removed 1 base from V and 2 bases from J, with 12 bases in between. Germline V gene lookup returns CDR1 SSHAT and CDR2 FNYEAQ (reference sequence). The CDR3 here is CASSLVSRVPYNEQFF. The CDR3 DNA follows: TGTGCCAGCAGCTTAGTTTCGAGGGTGCCCTACAATGAGCAGTTCTTC. Variable domain in full (rest from reference TRBV7-7 and TRBJ2-1): GAGVSQSPRYKVTKRGQDVTLRCDPISSHATLYWYQQALGQGPEFLTYFNYEAQPDKSGLPSDRFSAERPEGSISTLTIQRTEQRDSAMYRCASSLVSRVPYNEQFFGPGTRLTVL.

This chain joins TRBV11-2 and TRBJ2-3; possibly TRBD2 for D (6 bases). Trimming took 3 bases from V and 6 from J, leaving 13 bases between them. The length of the CDR3 is 14 residues. Per the germline V gene, CDR1 is SGHAT and CDR2 is FQNNGV. The CDR3 nucleotides are TGTGCCAGCAGCTTGGAGGGAGCAAGCGATACGCAGTATTTT. Translation gives CASSLEGASDTQYF.

This sequence joins TRBV9 and TRBJ1-1; possible D gene TRBD1, 5 bases. The germline V and J ends were trimmed by 0 bases and 4 bases, with 22 bases remaining between them. The germline V gene encodes CDR1 SGDLS and CDR2 YYNGEE. CDR3 size: 18 residues. The CDR3 nucleotides are TGTGCCAGCAGCGTAGGGCGAAGTGGGGCGTGGGATGGCACTGAAGCTTTCTTT. It yields the protein CASSVGRSGAWDGTEAFF.

This sequence joins TRBV11-2 and TRBJ2-2, with 12 positions matching TRBD2. Trimming cost V 5 bases and J 2 bases; bases outside gene matches: 12. The CDR3 has 19 amino acids. The germline CDR1 and CDR2 sequences are SGHAT and FQNNGV. CDR3 in DNA: TGTGCCAGCAGCGACCCTAGCGGGAGGGCCTTTTTCAACACCGGGGAGCTGTTTTTT. This encodes CASSDPSGRAFFNTGELFF.

The V call is TRBV6-1, the J call TRBJ2-2; D is perhaps TRBD1 (5 bases). V lost 3 bases and J 3 bases, leaving 11 bases between the germline ends. Germline V lookup: CDR1 MNHNS, CDR2 SASEGT. The length of the CDR3 is 15 residues. Here the CDR3 DNA reads TGTGCCAGCAGTGACACTTTAGGGGACACCGGGGAGCTGTTTTTT. This sequence encodes CASSDTLGDTGELFF.

The DNA for the CDR3 is TGCGCCAGCAGCCAAGAGTTGGCCCTTAGGCGGAACCAAGAGACCCAGTACTTC. Protein product: CASSQELALRRNQETQYF. The chain has TRBV4-3 and TRBJ2-5; no reliable D call. The CDR3 length is 18 residues. Germline values: CDR1 LGHNA, CDR2 YSLEER. V was clipped by 0 bases and J by 0 bases, with 17 bases between them.

The chain has TRBV28 and TRBJ2-6; tentative D call: TRBD2 (6 bases). Trimming pared 6 bases from V and 0 bases from J, leaving 18 bases between. CDR3 length equals 18 residues. The V gene's germline CDR1 is MDHEN and CDR2 SYDVKM. DNA for the CDR3: TGTGCCAGCAGATCTACGGGACTGAACCCCTCTGGGGCCAACGTCCTGACTTTC. Protein product: CASRSTGLNPSGANVLTF. Full variable domain (missing parts from reference TRBV28 and TRBJ2-6): DVKVTQSSRYLVKRTGEKVFLECVQDMDHENMFWYRQDPGLGLRLIYFSYDVKMKEKGDIPEGYSVSREKKERFSLILESASTNQTSMYLCASRSTGLNPSGANVLTFGAGSRLTVL.

The chain recombines TRBV11-2 with TRBJ1-1, with D maybe TRBD1 (5 bases). CDR3 length: 13 residues. CDR1 is SGHAT and CDR2 is FQNNGV in the germline V gene. V dropped 2 bases and J dropped 3 bases, with 7 bases sitting between them. The CDR3 coding sequence is TGTGCCAGCAGCTTAAAAGGGGACACTGAAGCTTTCTTT. Protein sequence: CASSLKGDTEAFF.

The V call is TRBV6-1, the J call TRBJ2-3; 8 bases are a match to TRBD2. The J segment lost 10 bases and the V segment lost 6 bases, leaving 12 bases of the junction unmatched. The CDR3 has 14 amino acids. The germline CDR1 and CDR2 sequences are MNHNS and SASEGT. CDR3 coding DNA: TGTGCCAGCAGCCTCGGCCGGGGGGGCGAGGCGCAGTATTTT. Its protein product is CASSLGRGGEAQYF.

The V gene is TRBV28, the J gene TRBJ2-7; tentatively, D is TRBD2 (6 bases). Germline V gives CDR1 MDHEN, CDR2 SYDVKM. Deletions cut 7 bases from V and 0 bases from J, with 13 bases between. The CDR3 runs to 14 residues. In nucleotides, the CDR3 is TGTGCCAGCACGGCTAGCGTCGACTCCTACGAGCAGTACTTC. This codes for CASTASVDSYEQYF.

The rearrangement uses TRBV9 and TRBJ2-3; D is perhaps TRBD2 (6 bases). The length of the CDR3 is 12 residues. V shed 6 bases and J shed 6 bases, with 11 bases lying between them. From germline, CDR1 is SGDLS and CDR2 YYNGEE. The DNA of the CDR3 is TGTGCCAGCAAAGGGGAGGCGGATACGCAGTATTTT. Protein product: CASKGEADTQYF.

The chain recombines TRBV18 with TRBJ2-2, with TRBD1 matching 9 bases. The germline V gene encodes CDR1 KGHSH and CDR2 LQKENI. The CDR3 is 15 residues long. With V trimmed by 4 bases and J by 5 bases, 5 bases remained unmatched. The DNA for the CDR3 is TGTGCCAGCTCACGGACAGGGGTGGTTACCGGGGAGCTGTTTTTT. Translated, it gives CASSRTGVVTGELFF. The entire variable domain, with the rest obtained from reference TRBV18 and TRBJ2-2, is as follows: NAGVMQNPRHLVRRRGQEARLRCSPMKGHSHVYWYRQLPEEGLKFMVYLQKENIIDESGMPKERFSAEFPKEGPSILRIQQVVRGDSAAYFCASSRTGVVTGELFFGEGSRLTVL.

This clone has a single count. The chain joins TRBV29-1 to TRBJ1-1; D perhaps matches TRBD1 (5 bases). The CDR3 is made up of 14 amino acids. Germline V gene lookup returns CDR1 SQVTM and CDR2 ANQGSEA. Trimming took off 0 bases at V and 1 base at J, with 9 bases between the two ends. The chain's CDR3 is CSVEDPGSNTEAFF. Written as DNA, the CDR3 is TGCAGCGTTGAAGATCCAGGGTCGAACACTGAAGCTTTCTTT.